This record covers a single TCR beta chain. Methods used by the authors: It was from reference gene primer amplification that nucleated cell counts were estimated. TCRdb keeps only in-frame clones here, not all; method: immunoSEQ multiplex PCR. D and trimming were read from the DNA, whereas the V and J calls and clone size are those reported in that table. The repertoire holds about 270,000 clones, with more than 70% as singletons. Germline V lookup: CDR1 LNHDA, CDR2 SQIVND (reference sequence). Trimming removed 5 bases at V and 5 bases at J, with 18 bases between. The CDR3 covers 15 residues. This sample stems from a study of blood T cell repertoires in COVID-19.

This clonotype originated in a woman aged 40 to 50 with acute COVID-19. Sequencing input: PBMCs or T cells enriched from blood (not recorded which). The chain combines TRBV19 with TRBJ1-1; no clear D gene. CDR3 DNA: TGTGCCAGTAGTTCGGCGGCAACTCCCGGTACTGAAGCTTTCTTT. Protein: CASSSAATPGTEAFF.